What follows are 16 T cell receptor beta chains derived from one specimen sequenced in a study of blood T cell repertoires in COVID-19. The repertoire was sequenced with immunoSEQ multiplex PCR; TCRdb's copy has only in-frame clones and lacks some. The sample has tens of thousands of clones, around 80% seen once. Sequencing input: peripheral blood. Receptors originate from an elderly man with active or convalescent COVID-19.

V usage is TRBV5-1 and J usage is TRBJ1-1; the D is unclear. Looked up from germline, CDR1 is SGHRS and CDR2 is YFSETQ. This CDR3 contains 14 residues. V was trimmed by 0 bases and J by 8 bases, leaving 14 bases between them. The DNA for the CDR3 is TGCGCCAGCAGCTTGGGGTACGGCGGAATGGAAGCTTTCTTT. It is translated as CASSLGYGGMEAFF.

The chain is built from TRBV9 and TRBJ2-3; D call uncertain. The CDR3 loop spans 11 amino acids. In germline, CDR1 is SGDLS, CDR2 YYNGEE. Trimming left V 5 bases short and J 2 bases short, with 3 bases between. This chain's CDR3 is CASRLTDTQYF. In DNA form, the CDR3 reads TGTGCCAGCAGACTCACAGATACGCAGTATTTT.

The chain carries TRBV28 and TRBJ2-7; 8 positions match TRBD1. After removal of 7 bases from V and 1 base from J, the junction contained 6 bases not matched to a gene. The length of the CDR3 is 14 residues. Per the germline V gene, CDR1 is MDHEN and CDR2 is SYDVKM. The CDR3: CASTTTGGSYEQYF. Written as DNA, the CDR3 is TGTGCCAGCACCACAACAGGGGGATCCTACGAGCAGTACTTC.

The chain combines TRBV11-2 with TRBJ2-3, with D possibly TRBD1 on 6 matching bases. Germline lookup yields CDR1 SGHAT and CDR2 FQNNGV. Trimming left V 1 base short and J 1 base short, with 6 bases between. CDR3 length: 14 amino acids. Written as DNA, the CDR3 is TGTGCCAGCAGCTTAGGGACAGGCACAGATACGCAGTATTTT. Its protein is CASSLGTGTDTQYF.

J is TRBJ2-6 and V is TRBV6-6; 8 bases are a match to TRBD1. The germline CDR1 and CDR2 sequences are MNHNY and SVGAGI (reference sequence). The CDR3 sequence is 17 residues long. V shed 5 bases and J 0 bases; nucleotides not matched to a gene: 6. In DNA form, the CDR3 reads TGTGCCAGCAGTCCCGGGACAGGAGCCTCTGGGGCCAACGTCCTGACTTTC. The encoded protein is CASSPGTGASGANVLTF.

The chain links TRBV6-2 or TRBV6-3 to TRBJ2-1; D remains unclear. Trimming took 4 bases from V and 0 from J, leaving 7 bases between them. The germline gives CDR1 MNHEY, CDR2 SVGEGT. This CDR3 contains 14 residues. The CDR3 region is CASSLSSSYNEQFF. The CDR3 nucleotides are TGTGCCAGCAGTTTGAGTTCCTCCTACAATGAGCAGTTCTTC.

The rearrangement joins TRBV2 to TRBJ1-3; weak D call: TRBD1 (5 bases). Trimming removed 6 bases at V and 1 base at J, with 10 bases between. The CDR3 totals 14 residues. Germline V CDR1 and CDR2: SNHLY, FYNNEI. The CDR3 DNA sequence: TGTGCCAGCAGCTTGACAGAGTCTGGAAACACCATATATTTT. Translating it yields CASSLTESGNTIYF.

CDR3 in DNA: TGTGCCAGCAGTTTATTCGGGACAGCCTATGGCTACACCTTC. It yields the protein CASSLFGTAYGYTF. The chain is built from TRBV27 and TRBJ1-2; 7 positions match TRBD1. V lost 1 base to trimming and J lost 4 bases; unmatched junction nucleotides: 3. The CDR3 length is 14 residues. The germline V gene encodes CDR1 MNHEY and CDR2 SMNVEV (reference sequence).

This sequence joins TRBV5-8 and TRBJ2-3; 7 bases match TRBD1. The CDR3 runs 15 residues. The V and J ends lost 4 bases and 4 bases, in that order; junction bases with no gene match: 9. Germline V gene data show CDR1 as SGHTS and CDR2 as YDEGEE. The CDR3 loop is CASSQGVTVADTQYF. CDR3 DNA: TGTGCCAGCAGCCAGGGGGTGACGGTCGCAGATACGCAGTATTTT.

This clone was counted once. The gene calls are TRBV4-2 and TRBJ2-1, with 15 positions matching TRBD2. The CDR3 sequence is 21 residues long. Germline V gene data show CDR1 as LGHNA and CDR2 as YNFKEQ. V was clipped by 1 base and J by 8 bases; unmatched bases: 18. CDR3: CASSQARVGLAGGHFRHEQFF. As DNA, the CDR3 is TGTGCCAGCAGCCAAGCGAGAGTGGGACTAGCGGGAGGACACTTTCGGCATGAGCAGTTCTTC.

This clone was detected only a few times. The chain uses TRBV7-8 and TRBJ2-1; TRBD2 agrees at 7 bases. The germline CDR1 and CDR2 sequences are SGHVS and FQNEAQ. The junction had 5 bases not matched to a gene; V was cut back by 1 base and J by 8 bases. The CDR3 runs to 14 residues. The CDR3 protein is CASSLGGSRDEQFF. The CDR3 nucleotides are TGTGCCAGCAGCTTAGGCGGGAGTCGGGATGAGCAGTTCTTC.

V usage is TRBV7-2 and J usage is TRBJ2-7; TRBD2 matches at 7 bases. This CDR3 is 15 amino acids long. The J segment lost 2 bases and the V segment lost 3 bases, leaving 7 bases of the junction unmatched. CDR1 is SGHTA, CDR2 FQGNSA, per germline. The CDR3, as DNA: TGTGCCAGCAGCTTGAGGTCTAGCGGAGCCTACGAGCAGTACTTC. It translates to CASSLRSSGAYEQYF.

The chain has TRBV4-2 and TRBJ2-3; weak D call: TRBD1 (6 bases). Trimming shortened V by 0 bases and J by 0 bases, and 13 bases separated the two germline ends. Germline V lookup: CDR1 LGHNA, CDR2 YNFKEQ. CDR3 length: 17 residues. CDR3 loop: CASSQEGAASSTDTQYF. The CDR3 nucleotides read TGTGCCAGCAGCCAAGAGGGGGCGGCATCTAGCACAGATACGCAGTATTTT.

The chain has TRBV10-3 and TRBJ2-1, with TRBD2 identical over 7 bases. This CDR3 region has 19 residues. Looked up from germline, CDR1 is ENHRY and CDR2 is SYGVKD. V shed 1 base, J shed 0 bases, and the junction held 12 bases outside the gene matches. Here the CDR3 DNA reads TGTGCCATCAGTGAGTTACAAAAGGGCGGGGGTAGCTCCTACAATGAGCAGTTCTTC. Its protein product is CAISELQKGGGSSYNEQFF.

This clone was counted a single time. The rearrangement joins TRBV21-1 to TRBJ2-1; TRBD2 is the table's D call and was not checked against the DNA. TRBV21-1 has pseudogene status. CDR3 length equals 18 residues. CDR3 amino acids: CASSKVVYTHIKRAGQFF. As DNA, the CDR3 is TGTGCCAGCAGCAAAGTCGTATATACCCACATTAAAAGAGCGGGGCAGTTCTTC.

This chain connects TRBV3-1 (or the pseudogene TRBV3-2) to TRBJ2-2; D remains unclear. The V end was cut by 5 bases, the J end by 5 bases, with 3 bases between. Per germline, CDR1 LGHDT and CDR2 YNNKEL (reference sequence). The CDR3 covers 11 residues. CDR3 coding DNA: TGTGCCAGCAGCTCGACCGGGGAGCTGTTTTTT. As protein: CASSSTGELFF.